The next 29 T cell receptor beta chains were all read from a single sample in a study of cytomegalovirus exposure and HLA in healthy donors. Assay: immunoSEQ multiplex PCR; the TCRdb copy retains only in-frame clones and omits some. The sample includes 90,000 or so clones, 85% seen only once; the top ten take roughly 20%. The sample consisted of PBMCs. The receptors were sampled from a young man in good health and CMV-seropositive.

This clone has more than one count but fewer than ten. The chain carries TRBV2 and TRBJ2-7, with D uncertain. The germline gives CDR1 SNHLY, CDR2 FYNNEI. This CDR3 is 15 amino acids long. The V end was cut by 4 bases, the J end by 6 bases, with 19 bases between. CDR3 bases: TGTGCCAGCAGTGGCCAGAGCGCAGTTGTCTCCGAGCAGTACGTC. This gives the protein CASSGQSAVVSEQYV.

The V and J genes are TRBV7-8 and TRBJ1-5; D is ambiguous. V was trimmed by 5 bases and J by 5 bases, leaving 10 bases between them. The CDR3 contains 13 residues. The germline V gene has CDR1 SGHVS and CDR2 FQNEAQ. The CDR3 spells CASSSAGYQPQHF. The CDR3 DNA sequence: TGTGCCAGCAGCAGCGCCGGGTATCAGCCCCAGCATTTT. Variable domain in full (rest from reference TRBV7-8 and TRBJ1-5): GAGVSQSPRYKVAKRGQDVALRCDPISGHVSLFWYQQALGQGPEFLTYFQNEAQLDKSGLPSDRFFAERPEGSVSTLKIQRTQQEDSAVYLCASSSAGYQPQHFGDGTRLSIL.

CDR3 residues: CASSLERLAIYPEQYF. DNA of the CDR3: TGTGCCAGCAGCTTAGAACGACTAGCGATCTACCCCGAGCAGTACTTC. The chain joins TRBV11-2 to TRBJ2-7, with TRBD2 identical over 8 bases. This CDR3 spans 16 amino acids. Germline CDR1 reads SGHAT; CDR2 reads FQNNGV. With 0 bases clipped from V and 6 bases from J, the junction kept 10 bases outside the gene matches.

The genes are TRBV6-4 and TRBJ2-7; 10 bases agree with TRBD1. Germline lookup yields CDR1 MRHNA and CDR2 SNTAGT. The CDR3 is 16 residues long. V was pared by 0 bases and J by 4 bases, with 6 bases of the junction left unmatched. The CDR3 nucleotides read TGTGCCAGCAGTGACTCACGTGACAGGGGGCCGTACGAGCAGTACTTC. Its translation: CASSDSRDRGPYEQYF.

The V gene is TRBV25-1, the J gene TRBJ1-4; D perhaps matches TRBD1 (5 bases). The CDR3 contains 15 residues. V was trimmed by 6 bases and J by 0 bases, leaving 11 bases between them. From germline, CDR1 is MGHDK and CDR2 SYGVNS. DNA of the CDR3: TGTGCCAGCAGCCCCGGGGGGGCAACTAATGAAAAACTGTTTTTT. Residues: CASSPGGATNEKLFF.

V usage is TRBV18 and J usage is TRBJ2-1, with D possibly matching TRBD1 (6 bases). The germline V gene has CDR1 KGHSH and CDR2 LQKENI. V was trimmed by 5 bases and J by 10 bases, leaving 12 bases between them. This CDR3 spans 12 amino acids. The CDR3, as DNA: TGTGCCAGCTCAGAACAGGGTCCCGAGCAGTTCTTC. Translated, it gives CASSEQGPEQFF.

This sequence joins TRBV7-3 and TRBJ2-3; 14 bases match TRBD2. The germline V gene encodes CDR1 SGHTA and CDR2 FQGTGA. The CDR3 sequence is 16 residues long. With 5 bases clipped from V and 5 bases from J, the junction kept 6 bases outside the gene matches. CDR3 in amino acids: CASSPGTSGSGDTQYF. The CDR3 DNA reads TGTGCCAGCAGCCCGGGGACTAGCGGGAGTGGAGATACGCAGTATTTT.

The chain is built from TRBV10-1 and TRBJ1-3; D perhaps matches TRBD1 (6 bases). The CDR3 extends over 14 amino acids. Germline V gene sequence: CDR1 WNHNN, CDR2 SYGVQD (reference sequence). The V end lost 5 bases, the J end lost 0 bases, and 8 bases lay between the germline ends. The CDR3 loop is CASSLDSSGNTIYF. CDR3 coding DNA: TGCGCCAGCAGTTTGGACAGCTCTGGAAACACCATATATTTT.

The chain employs TRBV13 and TRBJ2-7; 10 nucleotides line up with TRBD1. Germline trimming cut 1 base from V and 2 bases from J; bases unmatched to any gene: 2. The germline CDR1 and CDR2 sequences are PRHDT and FYEKMQ (reference sequence). This CDR3 has 15 residues. The CDR3 nucleotides are TGTGCCAGCAGCTTAGCAGGACAGGGGGCCTACGAGCAGTACTTC. This codes for CASSLAGQGAYEQYF.

This clone was found once. The genes are TRBV10-1 and TRBJ2-7, with no clear D. The V and J ends lost 7 bases and 3 bases respectively, with 19 bases between them. CDR1 and CDR2 from the germline V gene are WNHNN and SYGVQD (reference sequence). The CDR3 runs 15 residues. The CDR3 loop is CASKRLTSPNYEQYV. The DNA for the CDR3 is TGCGCCAGCAAACGACTGACCTCTCCTAACTACGAGCAGTACGTC.

The V call is TRBV28, the J call TRBJ2-6; 10 bases are a match to TRBD1. V shed 6 bases and J 1 base; nucleotides not matched to a gene: 6. CDR3 size: 17 residues. Germline CDR1 is MDHEN and CDR2 is SYDVKM. The CDR3 DNA follows: TGTGCCAGCAGCGGACTGGACAGGGGGTCTGGGGCCAACGTCCTGACTTTC. Protein sequence: CASSGLDRGSGANVLTF. Filled out from reference TRBV28 and TRBJ2-6, the complete variable domain reads DVKVTQSSRYLVKRTGEKVFLECVQDMDHENMFWYRQDPGLGLRLIYFSYDVKMKEKGDIPEGYSVSREKKERFSLILESASTNQTSMYLCASSGLDRGSGANVLTFGAGSRLTVL.

The V and J genes are TRBV30 and TRBJ1-2; TRBD1 aligns across 8 bases. This CDR3 is 14 amino acids long. With V trimmed by 3 bases and J by 4 bases, 7 bases remained unmatched. CDR1 GTSNPN and CDR2 SVGIG come from the germline V gene (reference sequence). CDR3 amino acids: CAWRAWTGSYGYTF. Here the CDR3 DNA reads TGTGCCTGGAGGGCATGGACAGGGTCCTATGGCTACACCTTC.

This clone was seen only once. The chain couples TRBV5-4 to TRBJ1-2; the D gene is possibly TRBD1 (5 bases). The length of the CDR3 is 15 residues. Deletions cut 5 bases from V and 4 bases from J, with 18 bases between. The germline CDR1 and CDR2 sequences are SGHNT and YYREEE (reference sequence). Here the CDR3 reads CASSYGDVGGYGYTF. In DNA form, the CDR3 reads TGTGCCAGCAGTTACGGGGACGTCGGGGGCTATGGCTACACCTTC. Supplemented by reference TRBV5-4 and TRBJ1-2, the full variable domain reads ETGVTQSPTHLIKTRGQQVTLRCSSQSGHNTVSWYQQALGQGPQFIFQYYREEENGRGNFPPRFSGLQFPNYSSELNVNALELDDSALYLCASSYGDVGGYGYTFGSGTRLTVV.

The CDR3 protein is CASSFLLVYEQFF. CDR3 sequence (DNA): TGTGCCAGCAGCTTCTTACTAGTTTATGAGCAGTTCTTC. The chain uses TRBV7-9 and TRBJ2-1; TRBD2 might be the D (5 bases). Germline V CDR1 and CDR2: SEHNR, FQNEAQ (reference sequence). V dropped 3 bases and J dropped 8 bases, with 11 bases sitting between them. This CDR3 contains 13 residues.

The rearrangement uses TRBV5-1 and TRBJ2-6; 7 nucleotides agree with TRBD1. CDR1 and CDR2 from the germline V gene are SGHRS and YFSETQ. CDR3 size: 17 residues. Germline trimming cut 0 bases from V and 0 bases from J; bases unmatched to any gene: 3. CDR3 in DNA: TGCGCCAGCAGCTTGGAGGGACAGCTCTCTGGGGCCAACGTCCTGACTTTC. Its translation: CASSLEGQLSGANVLTF.

The chain is built from TRBV14 and TRBJ2-2, with 8 bases identical to TRBD2. The CDR3 is 16 amino acids. Germline CDR1 reads SGHDN; CDR2 reads FVKESK. Trimming removed 6 bases from V and 4 bases from J; junction bases left unmatched: 10. The CDR3 spells CASSSRTSQGTGELFF. The CDR3 coding sequence is TGTGCCAGCAGTTCTAGGACTAGCCAGGGCACCGGGGAGCTGTTTTTT.

V is TRBV28 and J is TRBJ2-4; 7 positions match TRBD1. The trim removed 6 bases at V and 1 base at J, leaving 3 bases unmatched. CDR1 is MDHEN, CDR2 SYDVKM, per germline. This CDR3 has 14 amino acids. Here the CDR3 reads CASSLQGAKNIQYF. The DNA of the CDR3 is TGTGCCAGCAGCCTACAGGGGGCCAAAAACATTCAGTACTTC.

V usage is TRBV7-9 and J usage is TRBJ2-2; D not resolved. V dropped 5 bases and J dropped 3 bases, with 10 bases sitting between them. Germline assignment: CDR1 SEHNR and CDR2 FQNEAQ (reference sequence). The length of the CDR3 is 14 residues. The chain's CDR3 is CASSPRLYTGELFF. The CDR3 nucleotides read TGTGCCAGCAGCCCGCGACTCTACACCGGGGAGCTGTTTTTT. Filled out from reference TRBV7-9 and TRBJ2-2, the complete variable domain reads DTGVSQNPRHKITKRGQNVTFRCDPISEHNRLYWYRQTLGQGPEFLTYFQNEAQLEKSRLLSDRFSAERPKGSFSTLEIQRTEQGDSAMYLCASSPRLYTGELFFGEGSRLTVL.

The chain couples TRBV10-3 to TRBJ2-1, with 9 bases identical to TRBD1. Germline V gene sequence: CDR1 ENHRY, CDR2 SYGVKD. After removal of 6 bases from V and 7 bases from J, the junction contained 4 bases not matched to a gene. This CDR3 has 13 amino acids. CDR3 in DNA: TGTGCCATCAGCGGACAGGGGAGGAATGAGCAGTTCTTC. Residues: CAISGQGRNEQFF.

The genes are TRBV6-9 and TRBJ1-1; 7 nucleotides agree with TRBD1. The CDR3 spans 15 residues. V dropped 7 bases and J dropped 2; count of bases not matched to a gene: 10. In germline, CDR1 is MNHGY, CDR2 SVAAGI. The CDR3 DNA sequence: TGTGCCAGCAATCTGGGGGGACAGTTTAACACTGAAGCTTTCTTT. It specifies CASNLGGQFNTEAFF.

The chain employs TRBV27 and TRBJ2-2; 7 nucleotides align to TRBD2. Germline CDR1 and CDR2: MNHEY and SMNVEV (reference sequence). The CDR3 contains 12 residues. The junction had 5 bases not matched to a gene; V was cut back by 10 bases and J by 6 bases. The chain's CDR3 is CATRAGAGELFF. The CDR3 nucleotides read TGTGCCACCCGCGCGGGGGCCGGGGAGCTGTTTTTT.

The V and J genes are TRBV27 and TRBJ2-1; 7 bases line up with TRBD2. Unmatched junction bases numbered 5, after V lost 0 bases and J lost 9 bases. Germline CDR1 reads MNHEY; CDR2 reads SMNVEV (reference sequence). The CDR3 is made up of 14 amino acids. The CDR3 sequence is CASSLSPAGTEQFF. DNA of the CDR3: TGTGCCAGCAGTTTATCGCCAGCGGGAACTGAGCAGTTCTTC.

The CDR3 bases are TGTGCCAGCAGGTTCGGGGGCACAGATACGCAGTATTTT. Amino acids: CASRFGGTDTQYF. The chain combines TRBV6-1 with TRBJ2-3, with D possibly TRBD2 on 5 matching bases. Looked up from germline, CDR1 is MNHNS and CDR2 is SASEGT. V lost 6 bases and J 1 base, leaving 8 bases between the germline ends. There are 13 residues in the CDR3.

This sequence joins TRBV28 and TRBJ2-2; perhaps TRBD2 as D (5 bases). Germline V gene lookup returns CDR1 MDHEN and CDR2 SYDVKM. The CDR3 runs 15 residues. V lost 3 bases to trimming and J lost 4 bases, with 12 bases between them. The CDR3 region is CASSFSPRGTGELFF. CDR3 bases: TGTGCCAGCAGTTTTTCCCCCCGGGGCACCGGGGAGCTGTTTTTT.

The chain carries TRBV9 and TRBJ2-1, with TRBD2 matching 9 bases. CDR1 is SGDLS, CDR2 YYNGEE, per germline. V lost 7 bases, J lost 4 bases, and 6 bases stayed unmatched. There are 14 residues in the CDR3. CDR3 sequence reads: CASGGRAGYNEQFF. For the CDR3, the DNA is TGTGCCAGCGGCGGGAGGGCCGGATACAATGAGCAGTTCTTC.

The chain combines TRBV18 with TRBJ2-7; perhaps TRBD2 as D (5 bases). The CDR3 spans 14 residues. The germline V gene has CDR1 KGHSH and CDR2 LQKENI. Trimming cost V 6 bases and J 3 bases, with 15 bases left between them. CDR3 DNA: TGTGCCAGCTCCCGGGGATTAATTAGCTACGAGCAGTACTTC. Translated, it gives CASSRGLISYEQYF.

V usage is TRBV6-5 and J usage is TRBJ2-7; D is possibly TRBD1 (6 bases). V shed 4 bases and J shed 0 bases, with 13 bases lying between them. Per the germline V gene, CDR1 is MNHEY and CDR2 is SVGAGI. The CDR3 extends over 15 amino acids. CDR3 in amino acids: CASSFDRDISYEQYF. DNA of the CDR3: TGTGCCAGCAGTTTCGACCGGGACATCTCCTACGAGCAGTACTTC.

V usage is TRBV5-1 and J usage is TRBJ2-6; D is undetermined. This CDR3 has 17 amino acids. Trimming took off 1 base at V and 0 bases at J, with 11 bases between the two ends. Germline V gene data show CDR1 as SGHRS and CDR2 as YFSETQ. The CDR3 protein is CASSLYTSSSGANVLTF. Here the CDR3 DNA reads TGCGCCAGCAGCTTGTATACCTCGAGCTCTGGGGCCAACGTCCTGACTTTC.

This clone was found once. This sequence joins TRBV28 and TRBJ2-7; no clear D. Trimming took off 7 bases at V and 2 bases at J, with 9 bases between the two ends. The V gene's germline CDR1 is MDHEN and CDR2 SYDVKM. This CDR3 comprises 12 residues. This chain's CDR3 is CASMSRAYEQYF. The CDR3 bases are TGTGCCAGCATGAGCCGAGCCTACGAGCAGTACTTC.